The 31 T cell receptor beta chains reported below all come from one sample, sequenced in a study of T cell changes during pregnancy in multiple sclerosis. The assay was immunoSEQ multiplex PCR, and TCRdb's table has in-frame clones only and misses some. The data hold about 44,000 clones, with 80% to 95% observed a single time. The input for sequencing was CD4+ T cells from peripheral blood mononuclear cells, taken before pregnancy. Receptors originate from a female donor with multiple sclerosis, enrolled in a pregnancy study.

This sequence joins TRBV6-5 and TRBJ2-7; D call uncertain. Germline V gene lookup returns CDR1 MNHEY and CDR2 SVGAGI. V gave up 0 bases and J gave up 0 bases, with 9 bases separating them. This CDR3 has 15 residues. The DNA of the CDR3 is TGTGCCAGCAGTTACTCGGCAGGAACCTCCTACGAGCAGTACTTC. This translates into CASSYSAGTSYEQYF.

DNA of the CDR3: TGTGCCAGCAGCTTAACAAGGGACTATCTTGATACGCAGTATTTT. Translating it yields CASSLTRDYLDTQYF. This chain joins TRBV7-3 and TRBJ2-3; 7 nucleotides match TRBD2. V shed 0 bases and J 6 bases; nucleotides not matched to a gene: 6. The CDR3 has 15 amino acids. Germline CDR1 SGHTA, CDR2 FQGTGA.

CDR3 region: CASSAPGGLIEKLFF. For the CDR3, the DNA is TGTGCCAGCAGCGCCCCAGGGGGTCTTATTGAAAAACTGTTTTTT. The chain combines TRBV9 with TRBJ1-4; TRBD1 matches 7 bases. V lost 3 bases, J lost 7 bases, and 9 bases stayed unmatched. CDR3 length: 15 residues. CDR1 and CDR2 (germline): SGDLS, YYNGEE.

The chain uses TRBV5-4 and TRBJ1-1, with D hard to call. The germline V gene has CDR1 SGHNT and CDR2 YYREEE (reference sequence). V was clipped by 0 bases and J by 0 bases, with 3 bases between them. The CDR3 extends over 13 amino acids. CDR3 residues: CASSLDMNTEAFF. Written as DNA, the CDR3 is TGTGCCAGCAGCTTGGACATGAACACTGAAGCTTTCTTT. The full variable domain, rest sourced from reference TRBV5-4 and TRBJ1-1, is ETGVTQSPTHLIKTRGQQVTLRCSSQSGHNTVSWYQQALGQGPQFIFQYYREEENGRGNFPPRFSGLQFPNYSSELNVNALELDDSALYLCASSLDMNTEAFFGQGTRLTVV.

This chain links TRBV5-6 with TRBJ1-5, with D possibly being TRBD1 (5 bases). V dropped 0 bases and J dropped 4 bases, with 14 bases sitting between them. The CDR3 is made up of 16 amino acids. Germline lookup yields CDR1 SGHDT and CDR2 YYEEEE. The DNA of the CDR3 is TGTGCCAGCAGCTTGGGGGGCGTGGGCTGGAATCAGCCCCAGCATTTT. It translates to CASSLGGVGWNQPQHF.

This chain uses TRBV5-1 with TRBJ2-1; 8 nucleotides match TRBD1. V gave up 5 bases and J gave up 4 bases; unmatched junction bases: 5. Germline assignment: CDR1 SGHRS and CDR2 YFSETQ. CDR3 length: 14 residues. CDR3 sequence (DNA): TGCGCCAGCAGTGGGACAGGCGTATACAATGAGCAGTTCTTC. It yields the protein CASSGTGVYNEQFF.

The gene calls are TRBV18 and TRBJ2-7, with D tentatively TRBD1 (6 bases). V gave up 3 bases and J gave up 4 bases, with 13 bases separating them. Germline CDR1 is KGHSH and CDR2 is LQKENI. The length of the CDR3 is 14 residues. Here the CDR3 DNA reads TGTGCCAGCTCACCTCTACAGGGCGAGTACGAGCAGTACTTC. This codes for CASSPLQGEYEQYF.

The rearrangement joins TRBV9 to TRBJ2-3; tentative D call: TRBD1 (6 bases). V shed 0 bases and J shed 5 bases, with 13 bases lying between them. The CDR3 length is 15 residues. Germline V lookup: CDR1 SGDLS, CDR2 YYNGEE. CDR3 sequence: CASSVVGGRGDTQYF. In DNA form, the CDR3 reads TGTGCCAGCAGCGTAGTTGGGGGCCGGGGAGATACGCAGTATTTT.

V usage is TRBV2 and J usage is TRBJ1-2; possibly TRBD1 for D (5 bases). CDR1 SNHLY and CDR2 FYNNEI come from the germline V gene. CDR3 length: 15 residues. V lost 4 bases and J lost 2, with 14 bases in between. The CDR3 reads CASSGGLGRNYGYTF. The DNA of the CDR3 is TGTGCCAGCAGTGGGGGTTTGGGGCGAAACTATGGCTACACCTTC. Complete variable domain (other parts from reference TRBV2 and TRBJ1-2): EPEVTQTPSHQVTQMGQEVILRCVPISNHLYFYWYRQILGQKVEFLVSFYNNEISEKSEIFDDQFSVERPDGSNFTLKIRSTKLEDSAMYFCASSGGLGRNYGYTFGSGTRLTVV.

This sequence joins TRBV27 and TRBJ2-5; tentative D call: TRBD1 (6 bases). CDR1 and CDR2 from the germline V gene are MNHEY and SMNVEV (reference sequence). The CDR3 totals 14 residues. Trimming took 6 bases from V and 3 from J, leaving 14 bases between them. The CDR3 reads CASSFRGLEETQYF. The CDR3, as DNA: TGTGCCAGCAGCTTCAGGGGTTTAGAAGAGACCCAGTACTTC.

The count of this clone is one. The rearrangement uses TRBV18 and TRBJ1-4, with 9 bases identical to TRBD1. The ends lost 2 bases at V and 3 bases at J; junction bases unmatched: 4. The CDR3 is made up of 16 amino acids. Per the germline V gene, CDR1 is KGHSH and CDR2 is LQKENI. The CDR3 loop reads CASSPATGGSNEKLFF. DNA for the CDR3: TGTGCCAGCTCACCAGCGACAGGGGGATCTAATGAAAAACTGTTTTTT. The variable domain in full, completed from reference TRBV18 and TRBJ1-4, reads NAGVMQNPRHLVRRRGQEARLRCSPMKGHSHVYWYRQLPEEGLKFMVYLQKENIIDESGMPKERFSAEFPKEGPSILRIQQVVRGDSAAYFCASSPATGGSNEKLFFGSGTQLSVL.

The J gene is TRBJ2-1, the V gene TRBV7-3; D not resolved. Trimming removed 1 base from V and 7 bases from J, with 14 bases in between. This CDR3 contains 15 residues. Germline V lookup: CDR1 SGHTA, CDR2 FQGTGA. CDR3 amino acids: CASSLMAGWVNEQFF. CDR3 nucleotides: TGTGCCAGCAGCTTAATGGCAGGTTGGGTAAATGAGCAGTTCTTC.

In DNA, the CDR3 is TGCAGCGTTTCGGGGGTGGGCTATGGCTACACCTTC. Its protein is CSVSGVGYGYTF. The chain uses TRBV29-1 and TRBJ1-2; perhaps TRBD1 as D (5 bases). The CDR3 spans 12 residues. V gave up 5 bases and J gave up 4 bases, with 11 bases separating them. Germline V gene data show CDR1 as SQVTM and CDR2 as ANQGSEA. Looking up the rest from reference TRBV29-1 and TRBJ1-2 gives the full variable domain: SAVISQKPSRDICQRGTSLTIQCQVDSQVTMMFWYRQQPGQSLTLIATANQGSEATYESGFVIDKFPISRPNLTFSTLTVSNMSPEDSSIYLCSVSGVGYGYTFGSGTRLTVV.

The genes are TRBV6-4 and TRBJ1-2, with unresolved D. Trimming left V 3 bases short and J 4 bases short, with 18 bases between. The CDR3 is 16 amino acids. Germline V CDR1 and CDR2: MRHNA, SNTAGT. The CDR3 DNA reads as TGTGCCAGCAGTGAAGCGGCAGATCCAGTGGGCTATGGCTACACCTTC. This gives the protein CASSEAADPVGYGYTF.

This chain connects TRBV18 to TRBJ1-2; TRBD1 agrees at 10 bases. In germline, CDR1 is KGHSH, CDR2 LQKENI. J gave up 4 bases and V 3 bases, and 2 bases lay outside the gene matches. The CDR3 loop spans 14 amino acids. The DNA of the CDR3 is TGTGCCAGCTCACCGCGGACAGGGGGCTATGGCTACACCTTC. As protein: CASSPRTGGYGYTF.

Only a few counts were recorded for this clone. The genes are TRBV18 and TRBJ2-2, with D uncertain. The CDR3 has 14 residues. Germline V CDR1 and CDR2: KGHSH, LQKENI. Trimming left V 4 bases short and J 0 bases short, with 6 bases between. CDR3 sequence reads: CASSLRANTGELFF. Here the CDR3 DNA reads TGTGCCAGCTCACTTCGAGCGAACACCGGGGAGCTGTTTTTT.

The genes are TRBV7-2 and TRBJ2-3; TRBD1 aligns across 8 bases. Germline V gene data show CDR1 as SGHTA and CDR2 as FQGNSA. V lost 5 bases, J lost 3 bases, and 7 bases stayed unmatched. CDR3 length: 15 amino acids. The CDR3 region is CASSLGQGYTDTQYF. CDR3 nucleotide sequence: TGTGCCAGCAGCCTCGGACAGGGTTATACAGATACGCAGTATTTT.

This clone has only one observation. The rearrangement joins TRBV23-1 to TRBJ1-4, with a tentative D call TRBD1 (5 bases). TRBV23-1 is designated an ORF whose function remains uncertain. The CDR3 runs to 15 residues. V was shortened by 3 bases and J by 0 bases, with 8 bases between the two germline ends. Here the CDR3 reads CASSHGHATNEKLFF. For the CDR3, the DNA is TGCGCCAGCAGTCATGGACATGCAACTAATGAAAAACTGTTTTTT.

The chain joins TRBV30 to TRBJ2-1; 13 bases are a match to TRBD2. The CDR3 covers 16 residues. V trimming: 4 bases; J trimming: 5 bases; junction bases outside the gene matches: 8. Germline loops: CDR1 GTSNPN, CDR2 SVGIG (reference sequence). CDR3 residues: CAWTWTSGSQNNEQFF. DNA of the CDR3: TGTGCCTGGACCTGGACTAGCGGGAGTCAGAACAATGAGCAGTTCTTC.

CDR3 amino acids: CATLAGGNYNEQFF. The CDR3 DNA reads TGTGCCACCCTAGCGGGAGGGAACTACAATGAGCAGTTCTTC. The genes are TRBV30 and TRBJ2-1; TRBD2 agrees at 12 bases. The trim removed 8 bases at V and 3 bases at J, leaving 5 bases unmatched. The CDR3 is made up of 14 amino acids. The germline CDR1 and CDR2 sequences are GTSNPN and SVGIG (reference sequence).

The chain uses TRBV7-7 and TRBJ2-2, with D perhaps TRBD1 (5 bases). Per germline, CDR1 SSHAT and CDR2 FNYEAQ (reference sequence). Trimming cost V 7 bases and J 1 base, with 10 bases left between them. This CDR3 contains 14 residues. In DNA, the CDR3 is TGTGCCAGCAAATCAGGACAGAACACCGGGGAGCTGTTTTTT. As protein: CASKSGQNTGELFF.

The V and J genes are TRBV5-1 and TRBJ1-3, with TRBD1 matching 10 bases. V lost 2 bases, J lost 4 bases, and 6 bases stayed unmatched. Germline V gives CDR1 SGHRS, CDR2 YFSETQ. This CDR3 comprises 16 residues. The CDR3 reads CASSFTGTGAGNTIYF. The CDR3 nucleotides are TGCGCCAGCAGCTTCACCGGGACAGGGGCCGGAAACACCATATATTTT.

V usage is TRBV5-1 and J usage is TRBJ2-6, with a possible D match to TRBD1 (5 bases). The V end was cut by 0 bases, the J end by 0 bases, with 7 bases between. Germline assignment: CDR1 SGHRS and CDR2 YFSETQ. This CDR3 contains 16 residues. The CDR3 sequence: CASSLGQPSGANVLTF. CDR3 coding DNA: TGCGCCAGCAGCTTGGGACAGCCCTCTGGGGCCAACGTCCTGACTTTC. The complete variable domain, with remaining parts taken from reference TRBV5-1 and TRBJ2-6, reads KAGVTQTPRYLIKTRGQQVTLSCSPISGHRSVSWYQQTPGQGLQFLFEYFSETQRNKGNFPGRFSGRQFSNSRSEMNVSTLELGDSALYLCASSLGQPSGANVLTFGAGSRLTVL.

The J gene is TRBJ2-7, the V gene TRBV19; a possible D gene is TRBD2 (5 bases). The CDR3 length is 13 residues. Trimming took off 7 bases at V and 4 bases at J, with 14 bases between the two ends. Germline V CDR1 and CDR2: LNHDA, SQIVND (reference sequence). The chain's CDR3 is CASKWSSGYEQYF. The CDR3 region has the DNA TGTGCCAGTAAGTGGTCCAGCGGTTACGAGCAGTACTTC.

The chain is built from TRBV6-5 and TRBJ2-7, with TRBD2 matching 7 bases. With 6 bases clipped from V and 1 base from J, the junction kept 6 bases outside the gene matches. The CDR3 is made up of 14 amino acids. CDR1 MNHEY and CDR2 SVGAGI come from the germline V gene. The CDR3 DNA reads as TGTGCCAGCAGCCACGGGAGGCAGTCCTACGAGCAGTACTTC. Its protein is CASSHGRQSYEQYF.

This chain uses TRBV28 with TRBJ2-2; 7 positions agree with TRBD1. Losses at the gene ends were 7 bases for V and 5 bases for J; bases not matched to a gene: 4. The V gene's germline CDR1 is MDHEN and CDR2 SYDVKM. The CDR3 is 13 residues long. Here the CDR3 reads CASNPGQTGELFF. The CDR3 DNA follows: TGTGCCAGCAACCCGGGACAGACCGGGGAGCTGTTTTTT.

The rearrangement uses TRBV7-2 and TRBJ1-5; D is uncertain. With 4 bases removed from V and 5 bases from J, the gap between germline ends came to 6 bases. This CDR3 region has 12 residues. Germline loops: CDR1 SGHTA, CDR2 FQGNSA. This CDR3 is CASSYGDQPQHF. For the CDR3, the DNA is TGTGCCAGCAGCTACGGGGATCAGCCCCAGCATTTT.

The chain has TRBV27 and TRBJ2-3, with 13 positions matching TRBD2. CDR1 and CDR2 from the germline V gene are MNHEY and SMNVEV (reference sequence). The V and J ends lost 5 bases and 6 bases, in that order; junction bases with no gene match: 8. This CDR3 spans 16 amino acids. The CDR3 region is CASSLWTSGSKDTQYF. Written as DNA, the CDR3 is TGTGCCAGCAGTCTCTGGACTAGCGGGAGTAAGGATACGCAGTATTTT.

This chain links TRBV27 with TRBJ1-3; D is undetermined. Trimming shortened V by 3 bases and J by 4 bases, and 7 bases separated the two germline ends. The CDR3 loop spans 13 amino acids. Germline assignment: CDR1 MNHEY and CDR2 SMNVEV (reference sequence). CDR3 DNA: TGTGCCAGCAGTTTTGGCCCCGGAAACACCATATATTTT. Translation: CASSFGPGNTIYF.

The chain joins TRBV6-1 to TRBJ1-5; D not resolved. Germline-derived CDR1 and CDR2 are MNHNS and SASEGT. This CDR3 is 14 amino acids long. Trimming pared 4 bases from V and 4 bases from J, leaving 11 bases between. The CDR3: CASSVAPGNQPQHF. The CDR3 region has the DNA TGTGCCAGCAGTGTAGCTCCGGGAAATCAGCCCCAGCATTTT.

The chain links TRBV19 to TRBJ2-7; 7 positions match TRBD2. V shed 6 bases, J shed 6 bases, and the junction held 8 bases outside the gene matches. The CDR3 is 13 amino acids. CDR1 is LNHDA, CDR2 SQIVND, per germline (reference sequence). In DNA form, the CDR3 reads TGTGCCAGTAGCGTGGGACTACTTCGCGAGCAGTACTTC. As protein: CASSVGLLREQYF.